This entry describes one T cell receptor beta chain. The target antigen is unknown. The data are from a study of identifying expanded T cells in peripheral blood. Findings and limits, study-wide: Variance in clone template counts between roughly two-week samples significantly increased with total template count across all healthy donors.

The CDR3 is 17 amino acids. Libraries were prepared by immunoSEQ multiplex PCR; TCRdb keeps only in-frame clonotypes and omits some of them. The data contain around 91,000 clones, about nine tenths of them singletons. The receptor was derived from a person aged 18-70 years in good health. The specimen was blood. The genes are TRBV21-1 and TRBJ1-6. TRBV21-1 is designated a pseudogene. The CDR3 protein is CASSSYLTGTGNSPLHF. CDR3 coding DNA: TGTGCCAGCAGCTCCTATTTAACCGGGACGGGTAATTCACCCCTCCACTTT.